The clone carrying this T cell receptor beta chain is a singleton in its sample. Its antigen is not identified. The data belong to a study of cytomegalovirus exposure and HLA in healthy donors. General study results and limits: Reportedly, TCR beta sequences accurately predicted HLA-A and HLA-B alleles in most subjects.

This PCR relied on a set of 60 Vbeta primers and 13 Jbeta primers. Assay: immunoSEQ multiplex PCR; the TCRdb copy retains only in-frame clones and omits some. The sample shows 200,000 to 250,000 clones, about 85% of them seen only once. The sequence came from a human donor in good health. The sequencing sample was made of PBMCs.

The CDR3 nucleotides are TGTGCCAGCAGCTTGGTAGGGGGGGACAATGAGCAGTTCTTC. Amino acids: CASSLVGGDNEQFF. The rearrangement joins TRBV5-4 to TRBJ2-1; perhaps TRBD2 as D (7 bases). Germline assignment: CDR1 SGHNT and CDR2 YYREEE (reference sequence). Trimming pared 0 bases from V and 5 bases from J, leaving 9 bases between. This CDR3 region has 14 residues.